This T cell receptor beta chain appears in the sequencing data of a study of response to subunit inactivated influenza vaccine. Study-level results: Seasonal influenza vaccination, on each occasion, was suggested by the authors to recruit few new T cells.

V was clipped by 4 bases and J by 4 bases, with 17 bases between them. The CDR3 totals 16 residues. CDR1 SNHLY and CDR2 FYNNEI come from the germline V gene. As regards this clonotype: What it binds is unknown.

Via MiXCR, TCRdb re-called the RT-PCR reads, giving one row per CDR3 protein. The table shows 500,000 to 600,000 distinct CDR3 sequences, with 10% to 15% occurring only once. The TCR originated in a man aged 45-65 years who received an inactivated influenza vaccine. V gene TRBV2 combines with J gene TRBJ1-5; D remains ambiguous. This specimen was PBMCs from blood, taken on the day of vaccination. The CDR3 is CASSGESGRTNQPQHF. The CDR3, as DNA: TGTGCCAGCAGTGGAGAAAGCGGCAGGACGAATCAGCCCCAGCATTTT. The full variable domain, in which reference TRBV2 and TRBJ1-5 provide the parts outside the CDR3, is EPEVTQTPSHQVTQMGQEVILRCVPISNHLYFYWYRQILGQKVEFLVSFYNNEISEKSEIFDDQFSVERPDGSNFTLKIRSTKLEDSAMYFCASSGESGRTNQPQHFGDGTRLSIL.